This T cell receptor (beta chain) was found in a study of shared T cell receptors in the human thymus. Germline V gene data show CDR1 as SGHDT and CDR2 as YYEEEE. The CDR3 sequence is 14 residues long. The trim removed 4 bases at V and 7 bases at J, leaving 7 bases unmatched. Libraries were prepared by immunoSEQ multiplex PCR; TCRdb keeps only in-frame clonotypes and omits some of them. Of a few hundred thousand clones listed, 95% were seen once; the top ten hold approximately 0.018%. Sequenced material: thymocytes. The source of this sequence is a human donor. This chain connects TRBV5-6 to TRBJ2-7, with TRBD1 matching 11 bases. The CDR3 protein is CASSPDRGRWEQYF. In DNA, the CDR3 is TGTGCCAGCAGCCCGGACAGGGGGCGTTGGGAGCAGTACTTC.